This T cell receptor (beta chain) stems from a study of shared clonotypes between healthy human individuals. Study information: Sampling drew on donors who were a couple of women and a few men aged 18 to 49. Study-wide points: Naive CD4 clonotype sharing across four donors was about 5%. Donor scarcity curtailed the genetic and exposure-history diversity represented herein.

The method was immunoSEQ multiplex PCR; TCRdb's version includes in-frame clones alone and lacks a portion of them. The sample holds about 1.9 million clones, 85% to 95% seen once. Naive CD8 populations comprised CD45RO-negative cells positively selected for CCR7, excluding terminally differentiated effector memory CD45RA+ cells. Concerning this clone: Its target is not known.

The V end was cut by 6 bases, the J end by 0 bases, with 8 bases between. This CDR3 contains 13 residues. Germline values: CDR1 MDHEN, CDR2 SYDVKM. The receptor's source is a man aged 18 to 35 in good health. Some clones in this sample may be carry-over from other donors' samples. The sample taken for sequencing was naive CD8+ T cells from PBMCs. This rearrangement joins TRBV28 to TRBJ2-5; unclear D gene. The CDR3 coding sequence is TGTGCCAGCAGCCTTATGTACCAAGAGACCCAGTACTTC. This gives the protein CASSLMYQETQYF.